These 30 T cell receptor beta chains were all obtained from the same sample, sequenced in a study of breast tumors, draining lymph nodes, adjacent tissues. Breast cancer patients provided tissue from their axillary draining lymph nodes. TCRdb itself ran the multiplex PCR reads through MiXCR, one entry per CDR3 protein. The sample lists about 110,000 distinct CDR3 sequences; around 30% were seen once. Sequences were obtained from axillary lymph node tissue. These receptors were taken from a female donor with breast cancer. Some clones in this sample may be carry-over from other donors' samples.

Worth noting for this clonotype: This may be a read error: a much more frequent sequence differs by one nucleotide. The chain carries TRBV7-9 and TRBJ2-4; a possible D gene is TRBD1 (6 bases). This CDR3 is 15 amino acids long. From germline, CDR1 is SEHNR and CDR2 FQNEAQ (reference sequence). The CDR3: CASSSTGISKNIQHF. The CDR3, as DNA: TGTGCCAGCAGCTCAACAGGGATCTCCAAAAACATTCAGCACTTC.

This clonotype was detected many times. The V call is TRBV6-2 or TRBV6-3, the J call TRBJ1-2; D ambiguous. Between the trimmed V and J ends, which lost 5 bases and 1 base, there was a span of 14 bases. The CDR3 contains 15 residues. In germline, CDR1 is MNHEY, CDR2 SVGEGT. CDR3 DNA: TGTGCCAGCAGTCACGCGGGGTCCTTTAACTATGGCTACACCTTC. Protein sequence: CASSHAGSFNYGYTF.

CDR3 bases: TGTGCCAGCAGTTTTGAAAAGGGCCGCTCTGGAAACACCATATATTTT. Translation: CASSFEKGRSGNTIYF. This chain connects TRBV28 to TRBJ1-3, with no clear D. Germline V gene data show CDR1 as MDHEN and CDR2 as SYDVKM. This CDR3 has 16 residues. Trimming pared 3 bases from V and 0 bases from J, leaving 12 bases between.

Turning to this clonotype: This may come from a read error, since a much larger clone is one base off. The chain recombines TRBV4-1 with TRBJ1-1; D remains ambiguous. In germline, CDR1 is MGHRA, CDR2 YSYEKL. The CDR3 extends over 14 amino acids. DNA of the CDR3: TGCGCCAACAGCTATGCCGGTGGAGACACTGAAGCTTTCTTT. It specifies CANSYAGGDTEAFF.

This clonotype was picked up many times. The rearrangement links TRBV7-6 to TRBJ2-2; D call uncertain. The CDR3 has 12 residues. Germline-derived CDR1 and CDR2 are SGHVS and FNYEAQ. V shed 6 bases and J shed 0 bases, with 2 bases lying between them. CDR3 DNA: TGTGCCAGCAGGACGAACACCGGGGAGCTGTTTTTT. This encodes CASRTNTGELFF. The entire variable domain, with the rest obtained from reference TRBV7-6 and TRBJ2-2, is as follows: GAGVSQSPRYKVTKRGQDVALRCDPISGHVSLYWYRQALGQGPEFLTYFNYEAQQDKSGLPNDRFSAERPEGSISTLTIQRTEQRDSAMYRCASRTNTGELFFGEGSRLTVL.

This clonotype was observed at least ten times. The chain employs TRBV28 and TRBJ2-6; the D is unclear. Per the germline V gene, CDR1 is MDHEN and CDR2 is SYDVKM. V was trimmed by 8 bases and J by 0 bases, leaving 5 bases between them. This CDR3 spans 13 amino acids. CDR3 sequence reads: CASWGSGANVLTF. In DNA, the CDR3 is TGTGCCAGCTGGGGCTCTGGGGCCAACGTCCTGACTTTC.

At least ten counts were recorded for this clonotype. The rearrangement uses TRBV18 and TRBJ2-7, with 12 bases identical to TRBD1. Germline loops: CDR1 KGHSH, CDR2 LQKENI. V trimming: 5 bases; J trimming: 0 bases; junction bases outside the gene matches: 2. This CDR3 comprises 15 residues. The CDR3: CASSSGQGASYEQYF. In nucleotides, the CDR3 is TGTGCCAGCTCATCGGGACAGGGGGCCTCCTACGAGCAGTACTTC.

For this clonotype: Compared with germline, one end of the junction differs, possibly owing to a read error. The CDR3 protein is CASSAGLRQLGNKKLFF. The CDR3, as DNA: TGTGCCAGCAGCGCGGGATTACGGCAACTGGGTAATAAAAAACTGTTTTTT. This sequence joins TRBV13 and TRBJ1-4, with D hard to call. This CDR3 is 17 amino acids long. CDR1 is PRHDT and CDR2 is FYEKMQ in the germline V gene (reference sequence).

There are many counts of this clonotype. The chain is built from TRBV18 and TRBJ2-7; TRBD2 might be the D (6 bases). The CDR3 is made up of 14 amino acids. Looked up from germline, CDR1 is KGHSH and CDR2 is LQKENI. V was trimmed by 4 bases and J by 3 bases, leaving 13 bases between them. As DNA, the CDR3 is TGTGCCAGCTCACACCGGGACTCCATCTACGAGCAGTACTTC. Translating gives CASSHRDSIYEQYF.

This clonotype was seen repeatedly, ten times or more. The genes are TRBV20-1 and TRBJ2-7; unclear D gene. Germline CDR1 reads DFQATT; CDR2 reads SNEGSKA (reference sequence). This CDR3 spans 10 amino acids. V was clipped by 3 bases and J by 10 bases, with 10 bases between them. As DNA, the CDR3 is TGCAGTGCTAGGCGCGCCCGACAGTACTTC. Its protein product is CSARRARQYF.

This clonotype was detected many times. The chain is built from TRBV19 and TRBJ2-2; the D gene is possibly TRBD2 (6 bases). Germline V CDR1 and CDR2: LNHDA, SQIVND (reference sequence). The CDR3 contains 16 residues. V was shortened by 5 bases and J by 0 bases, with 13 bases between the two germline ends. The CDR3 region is CASSPRTISNTGELFF. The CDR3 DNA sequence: TGTGCCAGTAGTCCCCGGACTATCTCGAACACCGGGGAGCTGTTTTTT.

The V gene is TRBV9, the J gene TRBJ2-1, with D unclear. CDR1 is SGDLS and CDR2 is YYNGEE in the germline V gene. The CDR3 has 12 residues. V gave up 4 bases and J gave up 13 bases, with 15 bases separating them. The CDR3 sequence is CASSPLGRNQFF. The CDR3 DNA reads TGTGCCAGCAGCCCACTGGGCCGAAATCAGTTCTTC.

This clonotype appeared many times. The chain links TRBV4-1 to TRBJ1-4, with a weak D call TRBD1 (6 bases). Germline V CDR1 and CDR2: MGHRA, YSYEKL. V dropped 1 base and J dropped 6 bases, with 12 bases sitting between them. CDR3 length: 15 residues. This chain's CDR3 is CASSQGEGGYEKLFF. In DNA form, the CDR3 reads TGCGCCAGCAGCCAAGGGGAAGGGGGGTATGAAAAACTGTTTTTT.

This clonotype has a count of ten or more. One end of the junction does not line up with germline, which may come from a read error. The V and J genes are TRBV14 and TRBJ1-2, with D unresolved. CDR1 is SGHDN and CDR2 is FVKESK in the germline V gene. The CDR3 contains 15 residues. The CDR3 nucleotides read TGTGCCAGCAGCCAAGATCGAGGTGATCGGGATGGCTCCACCTTC. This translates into CASSQDRGDRDGSTF.

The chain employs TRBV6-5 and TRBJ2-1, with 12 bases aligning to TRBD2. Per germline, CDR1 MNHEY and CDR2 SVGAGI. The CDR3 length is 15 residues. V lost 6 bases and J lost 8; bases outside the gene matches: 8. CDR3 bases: TGTGCCAGCAGCCACAGTCGGACTAGCGGGGATGAGCAGTTCTTC. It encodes CASSHSRTSGDEQFF.

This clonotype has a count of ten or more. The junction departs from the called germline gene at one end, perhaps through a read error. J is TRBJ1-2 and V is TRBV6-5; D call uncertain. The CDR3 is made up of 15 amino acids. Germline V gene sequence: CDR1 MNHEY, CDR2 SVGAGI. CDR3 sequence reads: CASSHSIGSTYGYTF. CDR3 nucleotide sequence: TGTGCCAGCAGTCACTCGATCGGCAGTACCTATGGCTACACCTTC.

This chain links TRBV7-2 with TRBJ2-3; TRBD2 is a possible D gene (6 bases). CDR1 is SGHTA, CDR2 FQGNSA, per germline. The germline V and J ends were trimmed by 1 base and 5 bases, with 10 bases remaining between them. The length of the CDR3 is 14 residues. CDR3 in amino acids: CASSLGLEKDTQYF. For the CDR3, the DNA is TGTGCCAGCAGCTTAGGACTAGAGAAAGATACGCAGTATTTT.

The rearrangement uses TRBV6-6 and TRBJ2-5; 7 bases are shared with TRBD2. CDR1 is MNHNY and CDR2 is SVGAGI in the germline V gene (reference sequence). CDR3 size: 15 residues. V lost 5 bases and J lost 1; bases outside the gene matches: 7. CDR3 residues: CASSRTSAPQETQYF. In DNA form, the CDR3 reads TGTGCCAGCAGTCGAACTAGCGCGCCCCAAGAGACCCAGTACTTC.

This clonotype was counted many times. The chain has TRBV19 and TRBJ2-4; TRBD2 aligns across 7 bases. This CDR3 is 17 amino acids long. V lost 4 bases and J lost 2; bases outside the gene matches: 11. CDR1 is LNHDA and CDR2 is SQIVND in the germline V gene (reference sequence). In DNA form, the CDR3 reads TGTGCCAGTAGTAATTCGAGGGAGGGATGGTCCAAAAACATTCAGTACTTC. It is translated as CASSNSREGWSKNIQYF.

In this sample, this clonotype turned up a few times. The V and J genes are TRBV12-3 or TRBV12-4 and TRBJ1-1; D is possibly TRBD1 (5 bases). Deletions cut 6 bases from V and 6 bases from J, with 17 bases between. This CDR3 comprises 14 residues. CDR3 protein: CASSQGWGSAEAFF. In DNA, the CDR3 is TGTGCCAGCAGCCAAGGATGGGGCAGCGCTGAAGCTTTCTTT.

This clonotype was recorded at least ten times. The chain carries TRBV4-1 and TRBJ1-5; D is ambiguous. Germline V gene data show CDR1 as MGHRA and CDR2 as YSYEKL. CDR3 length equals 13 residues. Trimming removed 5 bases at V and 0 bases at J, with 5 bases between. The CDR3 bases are TGCGCCAGCAGCTTTTATAGCAATCAGCCCCAGCATTTT. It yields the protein CASSFYSNQPQHF.

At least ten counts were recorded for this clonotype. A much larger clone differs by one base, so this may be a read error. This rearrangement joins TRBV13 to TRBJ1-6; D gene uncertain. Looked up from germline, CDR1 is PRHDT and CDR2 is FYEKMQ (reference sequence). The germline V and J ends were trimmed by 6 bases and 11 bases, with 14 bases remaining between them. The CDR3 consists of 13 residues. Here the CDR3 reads CASSQRPSPPLHF. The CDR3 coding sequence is TGTGCCAGCAGTCAAAGGCCTAGTCCACCCCTCCACTTT.

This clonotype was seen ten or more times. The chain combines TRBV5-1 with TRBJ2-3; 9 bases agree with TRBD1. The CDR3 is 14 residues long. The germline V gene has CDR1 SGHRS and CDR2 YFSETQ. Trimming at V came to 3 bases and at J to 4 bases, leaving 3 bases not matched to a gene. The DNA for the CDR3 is TGCGCCAGCAGCTCGAGACAGGGGGCAGATACGCAGTATTTT. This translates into CASSSRQGADTQYF.

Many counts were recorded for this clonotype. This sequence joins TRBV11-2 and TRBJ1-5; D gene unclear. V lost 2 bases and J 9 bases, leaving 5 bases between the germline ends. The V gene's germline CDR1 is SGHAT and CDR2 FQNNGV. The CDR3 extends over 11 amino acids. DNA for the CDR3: TGTGCCAGCAGCTTAATGCGGCCCCAGCATTTT. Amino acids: CASSLMRPQHF.

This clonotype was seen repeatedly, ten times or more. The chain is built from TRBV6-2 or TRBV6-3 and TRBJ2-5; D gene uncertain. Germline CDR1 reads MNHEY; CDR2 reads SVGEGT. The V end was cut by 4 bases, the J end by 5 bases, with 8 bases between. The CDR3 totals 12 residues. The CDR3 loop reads CASSFPPETQYF. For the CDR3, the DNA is TGTGCCAGCAGTTTCCCGCCGGAGACCCAGTACTTC.

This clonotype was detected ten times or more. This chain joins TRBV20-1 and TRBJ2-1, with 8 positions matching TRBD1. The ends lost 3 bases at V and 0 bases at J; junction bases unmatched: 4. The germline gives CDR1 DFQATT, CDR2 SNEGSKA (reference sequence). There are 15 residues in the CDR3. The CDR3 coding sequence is TGCAGTGCTAGTCAGGGGGCGAGCTCCTACAATGAGCAGTTCTTC. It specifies CSASQGASSYNEQFF.

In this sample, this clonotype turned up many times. CDR3 protein: CASSDELTRKPQHF. CDR3 sequence (DNA): TGTGCCAGCAGTGATGAGTTGACAAGGAAGCCCCAGCATTTT. The J gene is TRBJ1-5, the V gene TRBV6-1; D not resolved. Between the trimmed V and J ends, which lost 3 bases and 8 bases, there was a span of 14 bases. Germline V lookup: CDR1 MNHNS, CDR2 SASEGT. The CDR3 sequence is 14 residues long.

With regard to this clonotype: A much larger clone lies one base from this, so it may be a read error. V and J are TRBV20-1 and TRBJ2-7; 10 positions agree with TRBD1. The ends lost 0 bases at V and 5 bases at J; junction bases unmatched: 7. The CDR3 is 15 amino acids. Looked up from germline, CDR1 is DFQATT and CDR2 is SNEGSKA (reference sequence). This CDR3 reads CSARDRDRGSNEQYF. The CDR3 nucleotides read TGCAGTGCTAGAGACCGGGACAGGGGTTCCAACGAGCAGTACTTC.

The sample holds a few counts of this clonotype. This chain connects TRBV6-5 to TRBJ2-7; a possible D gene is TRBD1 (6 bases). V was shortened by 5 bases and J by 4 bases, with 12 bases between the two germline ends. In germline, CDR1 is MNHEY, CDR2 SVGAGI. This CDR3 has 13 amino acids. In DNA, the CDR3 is TGTGCCAGCAGTCACAGGGACGGATACGAGCAGTACTTC. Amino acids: CASSHRDGYEQYF.

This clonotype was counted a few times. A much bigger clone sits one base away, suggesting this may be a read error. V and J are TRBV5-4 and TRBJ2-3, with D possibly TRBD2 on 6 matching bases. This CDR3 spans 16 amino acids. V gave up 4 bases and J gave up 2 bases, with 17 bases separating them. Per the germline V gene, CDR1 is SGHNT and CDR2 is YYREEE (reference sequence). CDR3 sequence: CASSPGGTGFTDTQYF. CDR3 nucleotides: TGTGCCAGCAGCCCCGGGGGTACCGGGTTCACAGATACGCAGTATTTT. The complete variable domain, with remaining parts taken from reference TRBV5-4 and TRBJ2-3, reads ETGVTQSPTHLIKTRGQQVTLRCSSQSGHNTVSWYQQALGQGPQFIFQYYREEENGRGNFPPRFSGLQFPNYSSELNVNALELDDSALYLCASSPGGTGFTDTQYFGPGTRLTVL.